Here is one TCR beta chain with its context. Its antigen is still unknown. An end of the junction does not agree with germline; a read error may underlie this. This specimen comes from a study of beta chain features in type 1 diabetes. Study observations and caveats: Moderately but significantly shorter TCRB CDR3s were found in Type 1 diabetes patients in all four CD4+ subsets.

CDR3 length: 19 residues. CDR1 and CDR2 (germline): SNHLY, FYNNEI. Expressed TCRB transcripts got sequenced, as all isolated RNA was reverse transcribed. Clones were read by immunoSEQ multiplex PCR, and TCRdb kept only the in-frame ones, dropping some. Of around 160,000 clones in the sample, roughly 9% were seen once. The receptor was isolated from a woman aged 25 to 45 with type 1 diabetes. This chain uses TRBV2 with TRBJ2-1, with TRBD2 matching 11 bases. The source material was central memory CD4+ T cells from blood. In nucleotides, the CDR3 is TGTGCCAGCAGTGTAACACCTAACCTAGCGGGAGGAACCCTGTTTGAGCGGTTCTTC. It is translated as CASSVTPNLAGGTLFERFF.